This T cell receptor (beta chain) emerged from a study of blood T cells in healthy people across ages. The CDR3 contains 17 residues. The germline V gene has CDR1 SGHTA and CDR2 FQGNSA. Between the trimmed V and J ends, which lost 2 bases and 6 bases, there was a span of 19 bases. Using a J-beta primer mix together with a sample-barcoded 5' primer, a second PCR was run for 7 to 11 cycles. Each TCR beta cDNA got a 12-nucleotide random molecular identifier. TCRdb analysed the 5' RACE reads with MiXCR anew, one entry per CDR3 protein. Among some 790,000 distinct CDR3 sequences listed, more than 25% were seen once. Each donor supplied approximately 10 milliliters of peripheral blood. Every sample gave at least 5 micrograms of total RNA when it was extracted. This clonotype was seen at least ten times.

The sample was blood. The V and J genes are TRBV7-2 and TRBJ1-4, with D possibly TRBD1 on 5 matching bases. The TCR was taken from an elderly woman in good health. The CDR3 is CASSLRPRGGVYEKLFF. The CDR3 DNA is TGTGCCAGCAGCTTACGACCCCGGGGGGGGGTGTATGAAAAACTGTTTTTT.